The subject of this entry is one T cell receptor beta chain. Assay used: immunoSEQ multiplex PCR; TCRdb lists only in-frame clones, some missing. The top ten hold around 1.8% of the sample, which has 70,000 to 95,000 clones, over 85% seen once. This entry is derived from a study of T cell changes during pregnancy in multiple sclerosis. Trimming removed 5 bases from V and 8 bases from J, with 19 bases in between. From germline, CDR1 is MDHEN and CDR2 SYDVKM. The CDR3 consists of 15 residues. The chain couples TRBV28 to TRBJ2-4, with D perhaps matching TRBD1 (6 bases). Sequenced here: peripheral blood, sampled after pregnancy. The receptor comes from a female donor in good health, enrolled as a control in a pregnancy study. The CDR3 nucleotides read TGTGCCAGCAGTACCGGTACAGGGAATGGGGACATTCAGTACTTC. This encodes CASSTGTGNGDIQYF.